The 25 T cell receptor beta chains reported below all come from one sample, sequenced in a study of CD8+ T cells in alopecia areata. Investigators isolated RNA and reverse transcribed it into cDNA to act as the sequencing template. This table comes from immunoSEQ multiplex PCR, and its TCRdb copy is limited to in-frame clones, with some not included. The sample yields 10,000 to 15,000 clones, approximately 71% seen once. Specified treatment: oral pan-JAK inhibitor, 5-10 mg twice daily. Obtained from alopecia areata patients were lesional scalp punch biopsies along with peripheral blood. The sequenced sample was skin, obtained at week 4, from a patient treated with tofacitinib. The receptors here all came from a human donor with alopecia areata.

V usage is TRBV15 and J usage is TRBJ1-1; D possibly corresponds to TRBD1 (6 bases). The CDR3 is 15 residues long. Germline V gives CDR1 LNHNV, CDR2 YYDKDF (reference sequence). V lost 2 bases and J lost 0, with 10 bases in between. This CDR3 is CATSRSGTMNTEAFF. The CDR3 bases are TGTGCCACCAGCAGATCCGGGACAATGAACACTGAAGCTTTCTTT.

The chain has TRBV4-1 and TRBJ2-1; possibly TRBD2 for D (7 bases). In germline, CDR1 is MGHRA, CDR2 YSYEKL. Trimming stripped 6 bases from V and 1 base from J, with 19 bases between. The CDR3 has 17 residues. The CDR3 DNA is TGCGCCAGCAGGCACCCTGGGAGGGGGGAATCCTACAATGAGCAGTTCTTC. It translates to CASRHPGRGESYNEQFF.

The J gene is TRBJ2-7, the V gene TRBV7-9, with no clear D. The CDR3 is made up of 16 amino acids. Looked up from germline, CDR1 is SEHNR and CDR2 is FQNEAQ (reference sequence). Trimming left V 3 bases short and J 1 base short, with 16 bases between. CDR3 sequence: CASSFHVQRTSYEQYF. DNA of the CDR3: TGTGCCAGCAGCTTCCACGTACAGCGTACTTCCTACGAGCAGTACTTC.

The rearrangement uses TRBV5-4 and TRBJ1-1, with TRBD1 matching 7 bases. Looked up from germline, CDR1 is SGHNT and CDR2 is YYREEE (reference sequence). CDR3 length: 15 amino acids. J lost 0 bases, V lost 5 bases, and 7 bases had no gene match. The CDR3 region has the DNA TGTGCCAGCAGAAAAAGACAGGGAATGAACACTGAAGCTTTCTTT. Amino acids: CASRKRQGMNTEAFF. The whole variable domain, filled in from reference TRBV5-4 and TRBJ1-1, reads ETGVTQSPTHLIKTRGQQVTLRCSSQSGHNTVSWYQQALGQGPQFIFQYYREEENGRGNFPPRFSGLQFPNYSSELNVNALELDDSALYLCASRKRQGMNTEAFFGQGTRLTVV.

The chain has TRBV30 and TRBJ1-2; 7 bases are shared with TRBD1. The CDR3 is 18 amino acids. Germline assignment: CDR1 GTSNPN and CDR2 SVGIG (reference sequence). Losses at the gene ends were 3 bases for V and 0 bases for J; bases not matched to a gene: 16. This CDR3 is CAWRETPPNRGTNYGYTF. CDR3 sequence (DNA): TGTGCCTGGAGGGAAACCCCACCAAACAGGGGCACTAACTATGGCTACACCTTC.

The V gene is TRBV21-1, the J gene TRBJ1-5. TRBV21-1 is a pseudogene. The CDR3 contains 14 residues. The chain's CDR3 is CASSPGGANQPQHF. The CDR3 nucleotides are TGTGCCAGCAGCCCCGGGGGGGCCAATCAGCCCCAGCATTTT.

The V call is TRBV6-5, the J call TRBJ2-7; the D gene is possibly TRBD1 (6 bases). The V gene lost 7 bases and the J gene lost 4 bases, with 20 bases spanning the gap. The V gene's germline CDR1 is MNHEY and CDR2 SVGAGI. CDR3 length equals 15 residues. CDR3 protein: CASNPTGAWGYEQYF. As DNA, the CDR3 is TGTGCCAGCAACCCGACAGGAGCATGGGGTTACGAGCAGTACTTC.

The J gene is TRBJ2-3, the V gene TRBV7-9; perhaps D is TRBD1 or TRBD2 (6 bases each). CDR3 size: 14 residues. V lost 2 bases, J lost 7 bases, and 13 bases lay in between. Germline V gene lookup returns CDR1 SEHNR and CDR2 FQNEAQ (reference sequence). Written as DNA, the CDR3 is TGTGCCAGCAGCTTACCGGGGGCATGGAATACGCAGTATTTT. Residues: CASSLPGAWNTQYF.

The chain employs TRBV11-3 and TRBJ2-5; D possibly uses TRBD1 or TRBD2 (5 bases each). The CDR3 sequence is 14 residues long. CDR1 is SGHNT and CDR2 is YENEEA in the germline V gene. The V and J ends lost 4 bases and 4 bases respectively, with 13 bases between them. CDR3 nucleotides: TGTGCCAGCAGCTCCCCGGGAAGGGGAGAGACCCAGTACTTC. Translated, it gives CASSSPGRGETQYF.

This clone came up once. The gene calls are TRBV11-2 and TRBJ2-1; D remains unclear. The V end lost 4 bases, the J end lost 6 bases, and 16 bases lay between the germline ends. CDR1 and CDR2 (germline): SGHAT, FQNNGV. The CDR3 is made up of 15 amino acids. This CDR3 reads CASSSRSVGVNEQFF. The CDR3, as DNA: TGTGCCAGCAGCTCACGTTCGGTGGGCGTCAATGAGCAGTTCTTC. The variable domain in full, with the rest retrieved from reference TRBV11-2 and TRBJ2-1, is EAGVAQSPRYKIIEKRQSVAFWCNPISGHATLYWYQQILGQGPKLLIQFQNNGVVDDSQLPKDRFSAERLKGVDSTLKIQPAKLEDSAVYLCASSSRSVGVNEQFFGPGTRLTVL.

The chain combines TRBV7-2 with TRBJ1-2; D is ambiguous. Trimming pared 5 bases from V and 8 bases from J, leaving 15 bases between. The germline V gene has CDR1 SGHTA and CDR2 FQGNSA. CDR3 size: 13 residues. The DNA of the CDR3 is TGTGCCAGCAGCCCCTGGGGTGAGGGCGGCTACACCTTC. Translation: CASSPWGEGGYTF.

The CDR3 DNA reads TGTGCCAGCAGCCGGTGGGCCTACGAGCAGTACTTC. It codes for CASSRWAYEQYF. The chain carries TRBV5-6 and TRBJ2-7; D remains unclear. Between the trimmed V and J ends, which lost 4 bases and 2 bases, there was a span of 7 bases. This CDR3 has 12 residues. Germline lookup yields CDR1 SGHDT and CDR2 YYEEEE.

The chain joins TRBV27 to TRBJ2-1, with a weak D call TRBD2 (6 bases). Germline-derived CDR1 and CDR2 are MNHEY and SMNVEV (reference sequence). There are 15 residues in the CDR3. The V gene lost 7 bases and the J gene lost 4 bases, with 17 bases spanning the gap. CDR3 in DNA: TGTGCCAGCAAATTGGGGACGGGGGTATACAATGAGCAGTTCTTC. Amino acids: CASKLGTGVYNEQFF.

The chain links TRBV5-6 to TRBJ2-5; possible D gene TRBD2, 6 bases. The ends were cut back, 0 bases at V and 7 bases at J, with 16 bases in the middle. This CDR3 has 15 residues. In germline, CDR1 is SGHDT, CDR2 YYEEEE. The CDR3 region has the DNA TGTGCCAGCAGCTTGGAGGCTAGGGGAGGAGGGACCCAGTACTTC. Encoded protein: CASSLEARGGGTQYF. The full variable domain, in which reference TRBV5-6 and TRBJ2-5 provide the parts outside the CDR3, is DAGVTQSPTHLIKTRGQQVTLRCSPKSGHDTVSWYQQALGQGPQFIFQYYEEEERQRGNFPDRFSGHQFPNYSSELNVNALLLGDSALYLCASSLEARGGGTQYFGPGTRLLVL.

CDR3 sequence reads: CASSSGQRADTQYF. CDR3 DNA sequence: TGCGCCAGCAGCTCCGGACAGAGGGCAGATACGCAGTATTTT. The V call is TRBV5-1, the J call TRBJ2-3, with D tentatively TRBD1 (6 bases). V shed 3 bases and J shed 4 bases, with 12 bases lying between them. The CDR3 runs 14 residues. The germline V gene encodes CDR1 SGHRS and CDR2 YFSETQ.

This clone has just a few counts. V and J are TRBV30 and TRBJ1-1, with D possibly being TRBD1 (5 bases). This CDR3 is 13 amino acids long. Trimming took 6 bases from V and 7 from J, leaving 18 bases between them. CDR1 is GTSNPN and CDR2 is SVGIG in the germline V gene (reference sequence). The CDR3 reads CACRGGHGGEAFF. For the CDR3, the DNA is TGTGCCTGTCGAGGAGGACACGGGGGTGAAGCTTTCTTT.

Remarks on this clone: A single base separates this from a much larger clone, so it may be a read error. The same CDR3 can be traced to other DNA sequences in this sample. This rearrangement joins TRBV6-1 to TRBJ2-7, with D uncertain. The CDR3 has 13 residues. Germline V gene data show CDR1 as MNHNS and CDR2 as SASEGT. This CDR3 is CATTQGPLYEQYF. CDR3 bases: TGTGCGACAACTCAAGGGCCCCTCTACGAGCAGTACTTC.

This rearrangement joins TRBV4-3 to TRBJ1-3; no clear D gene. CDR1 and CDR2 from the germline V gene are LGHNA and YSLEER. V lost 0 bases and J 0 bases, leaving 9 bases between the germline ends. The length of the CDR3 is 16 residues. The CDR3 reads CASSQDSSYSGNTIYF. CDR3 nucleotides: TGCGCCAGCAGCCAAGACAGCTCCTACTCTGGAAACACCATATATTTT.

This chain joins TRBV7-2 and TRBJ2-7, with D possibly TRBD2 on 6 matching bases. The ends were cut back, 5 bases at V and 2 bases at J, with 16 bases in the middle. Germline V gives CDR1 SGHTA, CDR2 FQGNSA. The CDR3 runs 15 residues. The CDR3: CASSRPLASPYEQYF. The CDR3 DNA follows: TGTGCCAGCAGCCGCCCTCTAGCGTCGCCCTACGAGCAGTACTTC.

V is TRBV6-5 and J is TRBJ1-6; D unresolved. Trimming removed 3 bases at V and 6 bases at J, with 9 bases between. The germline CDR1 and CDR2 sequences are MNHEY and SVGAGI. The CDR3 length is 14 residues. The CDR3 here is CASSYGRINSPLHF. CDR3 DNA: TGTGCCAGCAGTTATGGCAGAATTAATTCACCCCTCCACTTT.

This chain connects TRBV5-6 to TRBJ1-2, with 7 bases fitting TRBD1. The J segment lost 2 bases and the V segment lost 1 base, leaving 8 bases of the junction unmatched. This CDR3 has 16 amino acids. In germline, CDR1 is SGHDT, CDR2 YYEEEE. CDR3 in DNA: TGTGCCAGCAGCTTGACTCGACAGGGTCCCAACTATGGCTACACCTTC. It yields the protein CASSLTRQGPNYGYTF. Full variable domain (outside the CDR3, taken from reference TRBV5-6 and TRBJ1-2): DAGVTQSPTHLIKTRGQQVTLRCSPKSGHDTVSWYQQALGQGPQFIFQYYEEEERQRGNFPDRFSGHQFPNYSSELNVNALLLGDSALYLCASSLTRQGPNYGYTFGSGTRLTVV.

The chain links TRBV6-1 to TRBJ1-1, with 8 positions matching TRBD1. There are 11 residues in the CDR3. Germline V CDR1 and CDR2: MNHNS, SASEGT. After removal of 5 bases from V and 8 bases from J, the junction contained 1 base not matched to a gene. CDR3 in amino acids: CASSWTGEAFF. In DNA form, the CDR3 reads TGTGCCAGCAGTTGGACAGGGGAAGCTTTCTTT.

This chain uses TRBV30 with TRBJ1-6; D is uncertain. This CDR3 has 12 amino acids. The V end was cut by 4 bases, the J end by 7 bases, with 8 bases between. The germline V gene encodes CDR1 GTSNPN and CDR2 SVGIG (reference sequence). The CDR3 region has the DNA TGTGCCTGGACCCCTCCAAATTCACCCCTCCACTTT. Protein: CAWTPPNSPLHF.

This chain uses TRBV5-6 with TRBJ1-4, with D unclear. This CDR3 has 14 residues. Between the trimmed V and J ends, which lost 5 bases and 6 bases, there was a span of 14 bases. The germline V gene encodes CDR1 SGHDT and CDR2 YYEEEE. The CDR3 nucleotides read TGTGCCAGCAGGAGATGGATGTTTGATGAAAAACTGTTTTTT. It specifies CASRRWMFDEKLFF. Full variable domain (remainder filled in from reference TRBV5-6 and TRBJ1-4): DAGVTQSPTHLIKTRGQQVTLRCSPKSGHDTVSWYQQALGQGPQFIFQYYEEEERQRGNFPDRFSGHQFPNYSSELNVNALLLGDSALYLCASRRWMFDEKLFFGSGTQLSVL.

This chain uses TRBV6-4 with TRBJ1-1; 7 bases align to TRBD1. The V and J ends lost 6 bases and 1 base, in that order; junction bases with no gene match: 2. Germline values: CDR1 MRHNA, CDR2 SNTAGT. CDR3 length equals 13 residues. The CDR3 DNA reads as TGTGCCAGCAGACAGGGGCGGAACACTGAAGCTTTCTTT. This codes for CASRQGRNTEAFF.